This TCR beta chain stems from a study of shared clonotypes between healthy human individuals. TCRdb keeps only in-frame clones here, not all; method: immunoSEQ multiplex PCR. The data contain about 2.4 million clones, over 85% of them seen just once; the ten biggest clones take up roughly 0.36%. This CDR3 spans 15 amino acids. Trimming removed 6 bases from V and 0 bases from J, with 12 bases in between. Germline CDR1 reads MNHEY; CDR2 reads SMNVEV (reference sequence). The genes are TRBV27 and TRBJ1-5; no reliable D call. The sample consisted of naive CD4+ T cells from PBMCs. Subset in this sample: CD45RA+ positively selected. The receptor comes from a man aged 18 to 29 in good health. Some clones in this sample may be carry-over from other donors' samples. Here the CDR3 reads CASSHNSNSNQPQHF. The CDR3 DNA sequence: TGTGCCAGCAGCCATAACAGCAATAGCAATCAGCCCCAGCATTTT.